The text below deals with one T cell receptor beta chain. Antigen: not known. The method was immunoSEQ multiplex PCR; TCRdb's version includes in-frame clones alone and lacks a portion of them. The sample has about 42,000 clones; roughly 88% are singletons. The source of the sample is a study of T cell responses to AZD1222 COVID-19 vaccine. Points from the study as a whole: Clonal diversity may have been underestimated, and the donors were mostly white British, with more females than males.

From germline, CDR1 is SGHNT and CDR2 YENEEA. The germline V and J ends were trimmed by 5 bases and 9 bases, with 17 bases remaining between them. CDR3 length: 14 residues. This receptor was obtained from an adult who received the AZD1222 COVID-19 vaccine. V gene TRBV11-3 combines with J gene TRBJ2-1; possibly TRBD1 for D (6 bases). Source: peripheral blood, taken 28 days after the second AZD1222 dose. The CDR3 bases are TGTGCCAGCAGCCGCGGACAGCCCAGAAGTGAGCAGTTCTTC. Translating gives CASSRGQPRSEQFF.